The next 3 T cell receptor beta chains were all read from a single sample in a study of OX40 agonist ivuxolimab in advanced cancers. Assay used: immunoSEQ multiplex PCR; TCRdb lists only in-frame clones, some missing. The sample has approximately 76,000 clones; more than 85% are singletons. Source: CD4+ or CD8+ T cells sorted from blood, taken in a trial of the OX40 agonist ivuxolimab. The receptors come from an adult with an advanced solid tumor such as melanoma, head and neck, liver or kidney cancer.

V gene TRBV7-6 combines with J gene TRBJ1-2, with 7 bases identical to TRBD1. Unmatched junction bases numbered 13, after V lost 4 bases and J lost 8 bases. The germline gives CDR1 SGHVS, CDR2 FNYEAQ. This CDR3 contains 15 residues. The CDR3 loop is CASSSYRGPKGGYTF. The CDR3 DNA is TGTGCCAGCAGCTCATACAGGGGCCCCAAAGGAGGCTACACCTTC.

This clone appeared once. The rearrangement uses TRBV6-1 and TRBJ1-2; D perhaps matches TRBD1 (5 bases). CDR3 length equals 13 residues. Germline CDR1 is MNHNS and CDR2 is SASEGT. V was cut by 7 bases and J by 4 bases, with 13 bases left in between. The CDR3 region is CASISGRSYGYTF. The DNA for the CDR3 is TGTGCCAGCATATCAGGGAGAAGCTATGGCTACACCTTC.

This chain joins TRBV19 and TRBJ1-4; 7 bases line up with TRBD1. Germline CDR1 is LNHDA and CDR2 is SQIVND (reference sequence). The CDR3 runs to 15 residues. Trimming cost V 6 bases and J 7 bases; bases outside gene matches: 11. CDR3: CASSPRQGFPEKLFF. The CDR3 DNA reads TGTGCCAGTAGCCCCCGACAGGGTTTCCCTGAAAAACTGTTTTTT.